This TCR beta chain was obtained from a study of blood T cell repertoires in COVID-19. This clone occurred a few times. Per the germline V gene, CDR1 is SGHRS and CDR2 is YFSETQ. This CDR3 spans 15 amino acids. The trim removed 4 bases at V and 3 bases at J, leaving 8 bases unmatched. The repertoire was sequenced with immunoSEQ multiplex PCR; TCRdb's copy has only in-frame clones and lacks some. In the table there are about 400,000 clones, approximately 90% of which are singletons. Sequences were obtained from PBMCs or T cells enriched from blood (not recorded which). The origin of this receptor is a woman in her 30s with acute COVID-19. The chain links TRBV5-1 to TRBJ1-1; TRBD1 matches at 8 bases. In nucleotides, the CDR3 is TGCGCCAGCAGCGGCGGACAGGGCGGGTACACTGAAGCTTTCTTT. Protein product: CASSGGQGGYTEAFF.